What follows are 17 T cell receptor beta chains derived from one specimen sequenced in a study of blood T cells in healthy people across ages. For the second PCR, which ran for roughly 6 to 12 cycles, a sample-barcoded 5' primer and a J-beta primer mix were used. Using its own MiXCR run on the 5' RACE reads, TCRdb lists one record per CDR3 protein. In the table there are 650,000 to 800,000 distinct CDR3 sequences, under 45% of which are singletons. The sequencing input was blood. Receptors were obtained from a man in his fifties or sixties in good health.

In its sample, this clonotype was seen a few times. The chain links TRBV7-6 to TRBJ1-6, with 8 bases lining up with TRBD1. Germline V CDR1 and CDR2: SGHVS, FNYEAQ. This CDR3 is 14 amino acids long. Trimming cost V 5 bases and J 7 bases; bases outside gene matches: 4. CDR3 bases: TGTGCCAGCAGCCAACAGGGGGTCAATTCACCCCTCCACTTT. This gives the protein CASSQQGVNSPLHF.

This clonotype was seen more than once but under ten times. The genes are TRBV12-3 or TRBV12-4 and TRBJ2-4, with a tentative D call TRBD2 (5 bases). V was pared by 4 bases and J by 7 bases, with 17 bases between. The CDR3 consists of 15 residues. The CDR3 spells CASSSLRGGRNIQYF. The CDR3 DNA reads TGTGCCAGCAGTTCCCTTCGAGGAGGTAGGAACATTCAGTACTTC.

On this clonotype: This may come from a read error, since a much larger clone is one base off. The genes are TRBV27 and TRBJ2-7; D remains unclear. The germline gives CDR1 MNHEY, CDR2 SMNVEV (reference sequence). V was clipped by 2 bases and J by 7 bases, with 12 bases between them. The CDR3 runs to 13 residues. The CDR3 DNA follows: TGTGCCAGCAGTTTAATCTACTACAATGAGCAGTACTTC. Translating it yields CASSLIYYNEQYF.

This clonotype was seen a few times. Here the CDR3 reads CASSQEWGGYREQYF. CDR3 sequence (DNA): TGCGCCAGCAGCCAAGAATGGGGGGGTTACCGCGAGCAGTACTTC. V gene TRBV4-3 combines with J gene TRBJ2-7; the match to TRBD2 covers 7 bases. Germline assignment: CDR1 LGHNA and CDR2 YSLEER. V gave up 0 bases and J gave up 6 bases; unmatched junction bases: 8. The CDR3 runs to 15 residues.

The rearrangement links TRBV3-1 to TRBJ2-5, with D possibly matching TRBD2 (6 bases). The J call may be mistaken, given a closer DNA end match to TRBJ2-7. This CDR3 is built from 16 residues. The germline V gene encodes CDR1 LGHDT and CDR2 YNNKEL (reference sequence). The CDR3 sequence: CASSQGGSGKIYEQYF. CDR3 sequence (DNA): TGTGCCAGCAGCCAAGGAGGTAGCGGTAAGATCTACGAGCAGTACTTC.

This chain uses TRBV4-3 with TRBJ2-2; D may be TRBD1 (6 bases). V was shortened by 0 bases and J by 5 bases, with 13 bases between the two germline ends. CDR3 size: 16 residues. Germline values: CDR1 LGHNA, CDR2 YSLEER. As DNA, the CDR3 is TGCGCCAGCAGCCAAGAACCGGGACACCCAACCGGGGAGCTGTTTTTT. This codes for CASSQEPGHPTGELFF.

This clonotype was seen more than once but under ten times. The chain uses TRBV29-1 and TRBJ2-3, with 7 bases that match TRBD2. Per germline, CDR1 SQVTM and CDR2 ANQGSEA. J gave up 4 bases and V 5 bases, and 3 bases lay outside the gene matches. There are 12 residues in the CDR3. The CDR3 loop is CSVSGAADTQYF. CDR3 sequence (DNA): TGCAGCGTTAGCGGGGCGGCAGATACGCAGTATTTT.

The chain uses TRBV6-1 and TRBJ2-5; 7 bases match TRBD1. The germline V gene encodes CDR1 MNHNS and CDR2 SASEGT. The CDR3 covers 13 residues. With V trimmed by 6 bases and J by 5 bases, 6 bases remained unmatched. The chain's CDR3 is CASRDRLGETQYF. Here the CDR3 DNA reads TGTGCCAGCAGGGACAGGCTAGGGGAGACCCAGTACTTC.

J is TRBJ1-6 and V is TRBV3-1; 10 bases are a match to TRBD1. V gave up 5 bases and J gave up 13 bases; unmatched junction bases: 2. Germline V gene sequence: CDR1 LGHDT, CDR2 YNNKEL (reference sequence). CDR3 length equals 12 residues. Here the CDR3 DNA reads TGTGCCAGCAGCGGGACAGGGGAGCCCCTCCACTTT. The encoded protein is CASSGTGEPLHF. The full variable domain, rest sourced from reference TRBV3-1 and TRBJ1-6, is DTAVSQTPKYLVTQMGNDKSIKCEQNLGHDTMYWYKQDSKKFLKIMFSYNNKELIINETVPNRFSPKSPDKAHLNLHINSLELGDSAVYFCASSGTGEPLHFGNGTRLTVT.

This chain uses TRBV6-5 with TRBJ2-1; D may be TRBD1 (6 bases). CDR1 and CDR2 from the germline V gene are MNHEY and SVGAGI. This CDR3 comprises 14 residues. Between the trimmed V and J ends, which lost 0 bases and 4 bases, there was a span of 7 bases. Here the CDR3 reads CASSYSDSYNEQFF. CDR3 sequence (DNA): TGTGCCAGCAGTTACTCGGACAGTTACAATGAGCAGTTCTTC.

The genes are TRBV20-1 and TRBJ1-2; 8 bases line up with TRBD1. With 5 bases clipped from V and 8 bases from J, the junction kept 10 bases outside the gene matches. Germline V gene lookup returns CDR1 DFQATT and CDR2 SNEGSKA (reference sequence). This CDR3 region has 13 residues. CDR3 nucleotide sequence: TGCAGTGCTCCCCCCGCGGCAGGGGGCGGCTACACCTTC. Translating gives CSAPPAAGGGYTF.

The chain employs TRBV7-8 and TRBJ1-5; 10 positions match TRBD1. Germline V CDR1 and CDR2: SGHVS, FQNEAQ. The CDR3 covers 17 residues. V dropped 3 bases and J dropped 4; count of bases not matched to a gene: 9. The CDR3 spells CASSLNRDRGLNQPQHF. CDR3 nucleotides: TGTGCCAGCAGCTTGAACAGAGACAGGGGGCTAAATCAGCCCCAGCATTTT. Full variable domain (remainder filled in from reference TRBV7-8 and TRBJ1-5): GAGVSQSPRYKVAKRGQDVALRCDPISGHVSLFWYQQALGQGPEFLTYFQNEAQLDKSGLPSDRFFAERPEGSVSTLKIQRTQQEDSAVYLCASSLNRDRGLNQPQHFGDGTRLSIL.

This clonotype showed up just once. The rearrangement uses TRBV7-2 and TRBJ2-2, with D perhaps TRBD1 (6 bases). Germline loops: CDR1 SGHTA, CDR2 FQGNSA. The V and J ends lost 3 bases and 7 bases respectively, with 12 bases between them. The CDR3 loop spans 14 amino acids. CDR3 nucleotide sequence: TGTGCCAGCAGCTTGGGACACTGGGACGGGGAGCTGTTTTTT. Protein sequence: CASSLGHWDGELFF.

This clonotype was observed at least ten times. The chain joins TRBV12-3 or TRBV12-4 to TRBJ2-7; 9 nucleotides line up with TRBD1. Germline trimming cut 5 bases from V and 4 bases from J; bases unmatched to any gene: 6. The CDR3 spans 14 residues. The CDR3 reads CASSPTGGVYEQYF. Here the CDR3 DNA reads TGTGCCAGCAGTCCGACAGGGGGGGTTTACGAGCAGTACTTC.

The chain uses TRBV21-1 and TRBJ2-3; the table's D call, TRBD2, was not checked against the DNA. TRBV21-1 is a pseudogene segment. The CDR3 spans 15 residues. CDR3 in amino acids: CASSKEPGGAMMQYF. The DNA of the CDR3 is TGTGCCAGCAGCAAAGAACCCGGGGGGGCCATGATGCAGTATTTT.

With regard to this clonotype: A much larger clone lies a single base off, so this may be a read error. The rearrangement joins TRBV28 to TRBJ2-3; D remains ambiguous. Trimming removed 5 bases at V and 2 bases at J, with 5 bases between. The germline V gene has CDR1 MDHEN and CDR2 SYDVKM. CDR3 length: 12 amino acids. The CDR3 DNA sequence: TGTGCCAGCAGTAAACTCACAGATACGCAGTATTTT. Residues: CASSKLTDTQYF.

The chain carries TRBV12-3 or TRBV12-4 and TRBJ2-7; D call uncertain. The CDR3 loop spans 12 amino acids. Trimming cost V 3 bases and J 7 bases, with 10 bases left between them. The CDR3 is CASSFDVGEQYF. The CDR3, as DNA: TGTGCCAGCAGTTTTGATGTGGGGGAGCAGTACTTC.